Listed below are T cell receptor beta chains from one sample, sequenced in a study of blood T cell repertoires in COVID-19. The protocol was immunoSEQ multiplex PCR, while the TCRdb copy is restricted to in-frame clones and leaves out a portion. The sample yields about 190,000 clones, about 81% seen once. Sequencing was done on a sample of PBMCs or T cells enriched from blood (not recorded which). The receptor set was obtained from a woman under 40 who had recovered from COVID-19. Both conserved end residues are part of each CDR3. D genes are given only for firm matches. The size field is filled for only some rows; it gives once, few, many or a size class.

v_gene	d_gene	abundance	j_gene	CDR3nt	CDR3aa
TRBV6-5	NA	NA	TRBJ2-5	TGTGCCAGCAGTCAAACACAGGGTGTTGGGGAGACCCAGTACTTC	CASSQTQGVGETQYF
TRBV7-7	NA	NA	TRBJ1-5	TGTGCTAGCAGCCCCGCGGGGGGTCAGAATAGCAATCAGCCCCAGCATTTT	CASSPAGGQNSNQPQHF
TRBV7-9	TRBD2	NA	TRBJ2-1	TGTGCCAGCACGCGGGGGGAACTAACCTTGGGGAACTACAATGAGCAGTTCTTC	CASTRGELTLGNYNEQFF
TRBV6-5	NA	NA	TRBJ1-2	TGTGCCAGCTATTCAGGGTCTAACTATGGCTACACCTTC	CASYSGSNYGYTF
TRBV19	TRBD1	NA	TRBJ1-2	TGTGCCAGTAGCCACGGACAGGGAAGCTTCTATGGCTACACCTTC	CASSHGQGSFYGYTF
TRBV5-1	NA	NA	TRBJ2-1	TGCGCCAGCAGCTTGAAGAGACTACGGGATGAGCAGTTCTTC	CASSLKRLRDEQFF
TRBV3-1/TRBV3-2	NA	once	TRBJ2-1	TGTGCCAGCACCAAGACGGGCGGGCACACCTACAATGAGCAGTTCTTC	CASTKTGGHTYNEQFF
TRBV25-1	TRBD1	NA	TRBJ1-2	TGTGCCAGCCACCGGACAGGGACTTATGGCTACACCTTC	CASHRTGTYGYTF
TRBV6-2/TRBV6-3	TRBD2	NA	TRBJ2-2	TGTGCCAGCAGTGGGGGTGCTCTGCGGGAGACCGGGGAGCTGTTTTTT	CASSGGALRETGELFF
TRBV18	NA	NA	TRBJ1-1	TGTGCCAGCTCACCTTGGGGGGAAACTGAAGCTTTCTTT	CASSPWGETEAFF
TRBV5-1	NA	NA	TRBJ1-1	TGCGCCAGCAGCTTGGAAACAGTGAACACTGAAGCTTTCTTT	CASSLETVNTEAFF
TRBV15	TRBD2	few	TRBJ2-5	TGTGCCACCAGCAGATCTAGCGGGGCTGGGGAAGAGACCCAGTACTTC	CATSRSSGAGEETQYF
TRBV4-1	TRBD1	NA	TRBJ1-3	TGCGCCAGCAGCCAAGGCCCGGACAGGGGAAATGGAAACACCATATATTTT	CASSQGPDRGNGNTIYF
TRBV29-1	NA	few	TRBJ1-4	TGCAGCGTTCGACAGAACAGGGATGAAAAACTGTTTTTT	CSVRQNRDEKLFF
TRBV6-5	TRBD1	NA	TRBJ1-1	TGTGCCAGCACGGAGGGGGCGAACACTGAAGCTTTCTTT	CASTEGANTEAFF